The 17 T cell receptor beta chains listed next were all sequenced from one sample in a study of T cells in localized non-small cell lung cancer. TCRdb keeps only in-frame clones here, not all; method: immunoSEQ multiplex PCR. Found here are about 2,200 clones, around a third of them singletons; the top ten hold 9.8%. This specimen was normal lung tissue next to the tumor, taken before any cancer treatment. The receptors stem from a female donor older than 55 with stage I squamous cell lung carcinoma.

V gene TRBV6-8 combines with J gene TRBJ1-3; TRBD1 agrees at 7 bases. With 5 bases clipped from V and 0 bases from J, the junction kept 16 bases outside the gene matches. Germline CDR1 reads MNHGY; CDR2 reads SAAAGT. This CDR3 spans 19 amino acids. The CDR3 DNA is TGTGCCAGCAGTGCTCTTGTCGGACAGGTTCCGCGCTCTGGAAACACCATATATTTT. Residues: CASSALVGQVPRSGNTIYF.

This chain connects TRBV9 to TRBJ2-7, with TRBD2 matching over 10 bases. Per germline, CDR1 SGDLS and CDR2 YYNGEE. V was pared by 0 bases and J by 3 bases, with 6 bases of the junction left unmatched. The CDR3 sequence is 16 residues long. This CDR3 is CASSVDIAGGFYEQYF. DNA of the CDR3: TGTGCCAGCAGCGTAGATATAGCGGGAGGTTTCTACGAGCAGTACTTC.

CDR3 in DNA: TGTGCCAGCTCACCAGGGATGGACAGGAACTATGGCTACACCTTC. Protein product: CASSPGMDRNYGYTF. This chain connects TRBV18 to TRBJ1-2; 7 nucleotides line up with TRBD1. The germline CDR1 and CDR2 sequences are KGHSH and LQKENI. CDR3 size: 15 residues. V shed 2 bases and J 2 bases; nucleotides not matched to a gene: 5.

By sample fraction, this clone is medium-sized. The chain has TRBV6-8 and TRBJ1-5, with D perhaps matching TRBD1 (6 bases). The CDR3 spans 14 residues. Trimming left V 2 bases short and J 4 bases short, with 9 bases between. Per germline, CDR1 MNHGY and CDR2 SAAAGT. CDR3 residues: CASSYEGVNQPQHF. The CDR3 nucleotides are TGTGCCAGCAGTTACGAGGGGGTGAATCAGCCCCAGCATTTT.

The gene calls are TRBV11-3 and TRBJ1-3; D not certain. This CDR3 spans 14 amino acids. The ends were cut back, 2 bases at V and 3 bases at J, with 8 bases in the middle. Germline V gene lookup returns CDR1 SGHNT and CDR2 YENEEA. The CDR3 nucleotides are TGTGCCAGCAGCTTAATGGGAGTTGGAAACACCATATATTTT. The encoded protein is CASSLMGVGNTIYF. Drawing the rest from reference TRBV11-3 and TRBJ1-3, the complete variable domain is EAGVVQSPRYKIIEKKQPVAFWCNPISGHNTLYWYLQNLGQGPELLIRYENEEAVDDSQLPKDRFSAERLKGVDSTLKIQPAELGDSAVYLCASSLMGVGNTIYFGEGSWLTVV.

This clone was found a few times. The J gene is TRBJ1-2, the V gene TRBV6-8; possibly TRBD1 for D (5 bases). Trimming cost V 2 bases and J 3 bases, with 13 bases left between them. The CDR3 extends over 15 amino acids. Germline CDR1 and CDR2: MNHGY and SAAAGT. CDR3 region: CASSYGGRADYGYTF. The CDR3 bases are TGTGCCAGCAGTTACGGTGGCAGGGCCGACTATGGCTACACCTTC.

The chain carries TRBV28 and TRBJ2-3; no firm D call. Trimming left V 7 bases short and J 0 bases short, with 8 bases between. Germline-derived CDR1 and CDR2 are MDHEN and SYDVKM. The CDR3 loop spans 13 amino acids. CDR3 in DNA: TGTGCCAGCACCGCGGCAAGCACAGATACGCAGTATTTT. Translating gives CASTAASTDTQYF. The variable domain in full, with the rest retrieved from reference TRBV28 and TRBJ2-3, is DVKVTQSSRYLVKRTGEKVFLECVQDMDHENMFWYRQDPGLGLRLIYFSYDVKMKEKGDIPEGYSVSREKKERFSLILESASTNQTSMYLCASTAASTDTQYFGPGTRLTVL.

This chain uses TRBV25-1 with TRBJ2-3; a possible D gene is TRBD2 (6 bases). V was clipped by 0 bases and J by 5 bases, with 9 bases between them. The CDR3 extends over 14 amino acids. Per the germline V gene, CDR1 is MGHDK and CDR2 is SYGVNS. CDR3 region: CASSEYGSGDTQYF. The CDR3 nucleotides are TGTGCCAGCAGTGAATATGGTAGCGGAGATACGCAGTATTTT.

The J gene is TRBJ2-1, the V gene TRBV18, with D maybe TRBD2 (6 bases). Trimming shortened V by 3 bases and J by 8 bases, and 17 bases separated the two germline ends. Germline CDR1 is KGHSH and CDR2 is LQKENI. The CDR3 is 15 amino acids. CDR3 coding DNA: TGTGCCAGCTCACCCGTCCTGGACGGGGGACATGAGCAGTTCTTC. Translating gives CASSPVLDGGHEQFF.

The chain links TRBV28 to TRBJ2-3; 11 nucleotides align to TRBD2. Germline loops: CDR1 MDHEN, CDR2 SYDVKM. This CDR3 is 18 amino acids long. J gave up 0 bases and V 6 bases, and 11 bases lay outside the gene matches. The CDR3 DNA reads TGTGCCAGCAGCCGTGGAATAGCGGGAGGGGGGAGCACAGATACGCAGTATTTT. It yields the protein CASSRGIAGGGSTDTQYF.

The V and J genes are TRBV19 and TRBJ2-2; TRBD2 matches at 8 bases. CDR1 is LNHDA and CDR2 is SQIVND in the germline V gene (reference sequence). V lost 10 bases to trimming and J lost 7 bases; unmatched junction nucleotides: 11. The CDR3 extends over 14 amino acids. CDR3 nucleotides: TGTGCCACCAGCCAGCGGGAGAAGAACGGGGAGCTGTTTTTT. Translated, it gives CATSQREKNGELFF.

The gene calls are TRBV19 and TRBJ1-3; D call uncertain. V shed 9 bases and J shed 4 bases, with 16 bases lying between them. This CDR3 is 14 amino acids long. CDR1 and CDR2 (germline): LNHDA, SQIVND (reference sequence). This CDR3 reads CASATTLAGNTIYF. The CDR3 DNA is TGTGCCAGCGCCACCACCCTCGCCGGAAACACCATATATTTT. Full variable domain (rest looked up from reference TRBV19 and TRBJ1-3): DGGITQSPKYLFRKEGQNVTLSCEQNLNHDAMYWYRQDPGQGLRLIYYSQIVNDFQKGDIAEGYSVSREKKESFPLTVTSAQKNPTAFYLCASATTLAGNTIYFGEGSWLTVV.

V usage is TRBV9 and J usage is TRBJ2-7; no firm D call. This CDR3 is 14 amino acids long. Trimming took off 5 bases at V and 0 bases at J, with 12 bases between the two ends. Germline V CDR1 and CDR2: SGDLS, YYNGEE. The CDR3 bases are TGTGCCAGCAGTCCCCGACCCTACTCCTACGAGCAGTACTTC. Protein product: CASSPRPYSYEQYF.

The CDR3 DNA reads TGCAGCGTTGAAGAAGGGGGGGCGGCCTATGGCTACACCTTC. This sequence encodes CSVEEGGAAYGYTF. This chain links TRBV29-1 with TRBJ1-2; D perhaps matches TRBD1 (6 bases). Germline CDR1 SQVTM, CDR2 ANQGSEA. The CDR3 totals 14 residues. Trimming cost V 0 bases and J 4 bases, with 12 bases left between them.

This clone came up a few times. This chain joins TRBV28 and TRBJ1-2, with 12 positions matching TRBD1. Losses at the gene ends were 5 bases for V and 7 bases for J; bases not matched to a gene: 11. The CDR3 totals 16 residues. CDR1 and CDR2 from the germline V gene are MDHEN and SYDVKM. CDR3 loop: CASSPFGTGGGFGYTF. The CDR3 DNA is TGTGCCAGCAGTCCCTTCGGGACAGGGGGCGGTTTTGGCTACACCTTC.

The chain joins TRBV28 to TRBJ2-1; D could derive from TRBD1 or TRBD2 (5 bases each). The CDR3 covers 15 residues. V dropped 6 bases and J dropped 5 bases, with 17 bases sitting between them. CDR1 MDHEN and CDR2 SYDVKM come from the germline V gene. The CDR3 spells CASRLTGTKNNEQFF. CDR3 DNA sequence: TGTGCCAGCAGGCTAACCGGGACCAAAAACAATGAGCAGTTCTTC.

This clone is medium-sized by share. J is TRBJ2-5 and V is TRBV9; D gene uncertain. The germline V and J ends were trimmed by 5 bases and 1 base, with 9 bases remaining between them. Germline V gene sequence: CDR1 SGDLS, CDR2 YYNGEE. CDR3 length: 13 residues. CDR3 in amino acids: CASRRPPQETQYF. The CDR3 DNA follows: TGTGCCAGCAGGCGACCTCCCCAAGAGACCCAGTACTTC.